These 5 T cell receptor beta chains share one sample of origin, sequenced in a study of T-cell reconstitution after alpha-beta-depleted transplantation in children. Unique molecular identifiers featured in how the TCRbeta library was prepared. TCRdb reprocessed the PCR reads via MiXCR and lists one record per CDR3 protein. The data show about 640,000 distinct CDR3 sequences, over 10% seen once. This sample comprised PBMCs, mostly from graft donor cells, obtained 360 days after TCRalphabeta/CD19-depleted stem cell transplant. These receptors were obtained from a male patient under 18 who had a stem cell transplant for acute myeloid leukemia, so the T cells may come from the graft donor.

The chain employs TRBV30 and TRBJ2-3, with TRBD2 matching 7 bases. The germline V gene has CDR1 GTSNPN and CDR2 SVGIG (reference sequence). The length of the CDR3 is 16 residues. V was clipped by 1 base and J by 3 bases; unmatched bases: 10. The CDR3 loop reads CAWSEESGGWTDTQYF. For the CDR3, the DNA is TGTGCCTGGAGTGAGGAATCGGGAGGTTGGACAGATACGCAGTATTTT.

This chain links TRBV25-1 with TRBJ2-7; 8 bases are shared with TRBD1. The CDR3 consists of 13 residues. Unmatched junction bases numbered 4, after V lost 3 bases and J lost 6 bases. Looked up from germline, CDR1 is MGHDK and CDR2 is SYGVNS. The CDR3 protein is CASSDMTGAEQYF. CDR3 nucleotides: TGTGCCAGCAGTGACATGACAGGGGCCGAGCAGTACTTC.

This clonotype was counted between two and nine times. V gene TRBV12-3 or TRBV12-4 combines with J gene TRBJ2-1, with unresolved D. The CDR3 length is 15 residues. With 5 bases removed from V and 3 bases from J, the gap between germline ends came to 14 bases. CDR3 DNA sequence: TGTGCCAGCAGTCGCCCCCCTGGGGACTACAATGAGCAGTTCTTC. Translated: CASSRPPGDYNEQFF.

The sample holds one count of this clonotype. The CDR3 loop is CAWSPGGSDQPQHF. The CDR3 bases are TGTGCCTGGAGTCCAGGGGGGTCAGATCAGCCCCAGCATTTT. The V gene is TRBV30, the J gene TRBJ1-5, with 7 bases identical to TRBD1. From germline, CDR1 is GTSNPN and CDR2 SVGIG (reference sequence). V trimming: 2 bases; J trimming: 5 bases; junction bases outside the gene matches: 6. This CDR3 spans 14 amino acids.

This clonotype occurred many times. The chain is built from TRBV12-3 or TRBV12-4 and TRBJ2-2; no reliable D call. V lost 5 bases to trimming and J lost 1 base, with 11 bases between them. This CDR3 contains 15 residues. DNA for the CDR3: TGTGCCAGCAGTCCCCGTAGTGGGAACACCGGGGAGCTGTTTTTT. Protein product: CASSPRSGNTGELFF.